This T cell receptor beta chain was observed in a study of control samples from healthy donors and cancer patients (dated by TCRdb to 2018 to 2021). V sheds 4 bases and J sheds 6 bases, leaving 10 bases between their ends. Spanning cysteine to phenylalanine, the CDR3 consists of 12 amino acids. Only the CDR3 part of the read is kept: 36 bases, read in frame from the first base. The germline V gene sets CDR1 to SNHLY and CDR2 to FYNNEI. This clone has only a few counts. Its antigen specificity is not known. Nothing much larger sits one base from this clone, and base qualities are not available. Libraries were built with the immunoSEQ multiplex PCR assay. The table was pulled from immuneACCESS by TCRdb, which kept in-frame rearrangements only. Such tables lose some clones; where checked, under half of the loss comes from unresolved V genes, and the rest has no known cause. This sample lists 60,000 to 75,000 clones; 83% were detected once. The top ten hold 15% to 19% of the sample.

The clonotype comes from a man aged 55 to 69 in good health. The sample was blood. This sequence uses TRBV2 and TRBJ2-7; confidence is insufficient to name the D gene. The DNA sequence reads TGTGCCAGCAGTGGTCAAGCAAGCGAGCAGTACTTC. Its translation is CASSGQASEQYF.